The 23 T cell receptor beta chains below were found in one sample sequenced in a study of T cell responses to AZD1222 COVID-19 vaccine. TCRdb's table, derived via immunoSEQ multiplex PCR, lists solely in-frame clones and lacks some. The top ten hold 10% to 15% of the sample, which has just under 95,000 clones, about 88% seen once. Sample: peripheral blood, taken on day 0 of AZD1222 vaccination. Every receptor here comes from an adult in good health.

V usage is TRBV7-8 and J usage is TRBJ2-5; D is perhaps TRBD2 (5 bases). The ends were cut back, 0 bases at V and 4 bases at J, with 12 bases in the middle. Germline V gene sequence: CDR1 SGHVS, CDR2 FQNEAQ. The CDR3 is 15 residues long. The CDR3 sequence: CASSLAEVDRETQYF. The DNA of the CDR3 is TGTGCCAGCAGCTTAGCGGAGGTGGATAGAGAGACCCAGTACTTC.

The chain recombines TRBV4-1 with TRBJ1-2, with D hard to call. CDR1 MGHRA and CDR2 YSYEKL come from the germline V gene. The CDR3 contains 13 residues. Trimming took 2 bases from V and 1 from J, leaving 5 bases between them. The CDR3 loop is CASSQPRNYGYTF. DNA for the CDR3: TGCGCCAGCAGCCAACCTCGTAACTATGGCTACACCTTC.

This clone has a handful of counts. V is TRBV19 and J is TRBJ1-5; possibly TRBD1 for D (6 bases). The CDR3 spans 17 residues. With 3 bases removed from V and 0 bases from J, the gap between germline ends came to 15 bases. Germline assignment: CDR1 LNHDA and CDR2 SQIVND (reference sequence). CDR3 bases: TGTGCCAGTAGTATCGAGGACAGCTACTATAGCAATCAGCCCCAGCATTTT. The encoded protein is CASSIEDSYYSNQPQHF.

V is TRBV2 and J is TRBJ2-5, with D unresolved. Germline assignment: CDR1 SNHLY and CDR2 FYNNEI. The CDR3 runs 15 residues. Deletions cut 5 bases from V and 1 base from J, with 14 bases between. The CDR3 DNA is TGTGCCAGCAGTTCGCTAAGCGTGAGCCAAGAGACCCAGTACTTC. Protein: CASSSLSVSQETQYF.

J is TRBJ2-7 and V is TRBV7-9; D might be TRBD1 (5 bases). Germline-derived CDR1 and CDR2 are SEHNR and FQNEAQ (reference sequence). This CDR3 region has 15 residues. V was trimmed by 5 bases and J by 1 base, leaving 15 bases between them. The CDR3 DNA is TGTGCCAGCAGCGCCCAGGGCAGTGCGTCCTACGAGCAGTACTTC. The encoded protein is CASSAQGSASYEQYF.

A single count supports this clone. V usage is TRBV5-1 and J usage is TRBJ2-1; no reliable D call. V gave up 0 bases and J gave up 8 bases, with 12 bases separating them. Germline lookup yields CDR1 SGHRS and CDR2 YFSETQ. The CDR3 extends over 14 amino acids. Here the CDR3 DNA reads TGCGCCAGCAGCTTGGGACTCAACGTCCATGAGCAGTTCTTC. Encoded protein: CASSLGLNVHEQFF.

The chain couples TRBV5-1 to TRBJ2-7, with no clear D. This CDR3 has 13 residues. With 4 bases removed from V and 2 bases from J, the gap between germline ends came to 10 bases. Germline loops: CDR1 SGHRS, CDR2 YFSETQ. The CDR3 here is CASSPDGAYEQYF. The CDR3 nucleotides are TGCGCCAGCAGCCCCGACGGCGCCTACGAGCAGTACTTC.

This clone came up once. V usage is TRBV5-1 and J usage is TRBJ1-2; D call uncertain. In germline, CDR1 is SGHRS, CDR2 YFSETQ. There are 15 residues in the CDR3. The V end lost 0 bases, the J end lost 7 bases, and 16 bases lay between the germline ends. CDR3 coding DNA: TGCGCCAGCAGCTTGGATGGTGCAGACGTCGGTGGCTACACCTTC. Amino acid sequence: CASSLDGADVGGYTF.

This rearrangement joins TRBV30 to TRBJ1-2, with D maybe TRBD1 (5 bases). Germline CDR1 is GTSNPN and CDR2 is SVGIG (reference sequence). The V and J ends lost 0 bases and 2 bases respectively, with 7 bases between them. The CDR3 sequence is 13 residues long. CDR3 region: CAWSVNRNYGYTF. In nucleotides, the CDR3 is TGTGCCTGGAGTGTTAACAGGAACTATGGCTACACCTTC.

With respect to this clone: An end of the junction does not agree with germline; a read error may underlie this. The J gene is TRBJ1-1, the V gene TRBV19; no reliable D call. The CDR3 sequence is 14 residues long. Germline values: CDR1 LNHDA, CDR2 SQIVND (reference sequence). CDR3 sequence reads: CASSIGLRDTEAFF. As DNA, the CDR3 is TGTGCCAGCAGTATCGGACTACGGGACACTGAAGCTTTCTTT.

In its sample, this clone was seen once. The chain combines TRBV6-1 with TRBJ1-1; a weak D match, TRBD1 (5 bases). Germline V CDR1 and CDR2: MNHNS, SASEGT. V was shortened by 2 bases and J by 0 bases, with 10 bases between the two germline ends. CDR3 length: 15 amino acids. The CDR3 DNA sequence: TGTGCCAGCAGTGAAAGGGACCTAATGAACACTGAAGCTTTCTTT. It is translated as CASSERDLMNTEAFF.

This clone is a singleton in its sample. The rearrangement links TRBV30 to TRBJ1-5; D remains unclear. In germline, CDR1 is GTSNPN, CDR2 SVGIG (reference sequence). V was pared by 1 base and J by 0 bases, with 4 bases between. This CDR3 has 13 amino acids. The DNA of the CDR3 is TGTGCCTGGAGTGAGGGTAGCAATCAGCCCCAGCATTTT. Translation: CAWSEGSNQPQHF.

The genes are TRBV5-1 and TRBJ2-1; D is unclear. V lost 0 bases to trimming and J lost 10 bases, with 17 bases between them. The CDR3 totals 15 residues. Germline CDR1 is SGHRS and CDR2 is YFSETQ. The CDR3 loop is CASSLDRAPLREQFF. The CDR3 DNA sequence: TGCGCCAGCAGCTTGGACCGGGCCCCATTACGCGAGCAGTTCTTC.

V gene TRBV19 combines with J gene TRBJ2-1; no clear D. This CDR3 spans 16 amino acids. Germline lookup yields CDR1 LNHDA and CDR2 SQIVND (reference sequence). Trimming took off 3 bases at V and 3 bases at J, with 15 bases between the two ends. The CDR3 DNA follows: TGTGCCAGTAGTATTAGGGCTAGAGGCGACTACAATGAGCAGTTCTTC. The encoded protein is CASSIRARGDYNEQFF.

The J gene is TRBJ2-7, the V gene TRBV7-2; possibly TRBD1 or TRBD2 for D (7 bases each). Germline values: CDR1 SGHTA, CDR2 FQGNSA. This CDR3 has 14 amino acids. The V end lost 4 bases, the J end lost 4 bases, and 14 bases lay between the germline ends. CDR3 DNA sequence: TGTGCCAGCAGCTCCCAGGGGGGGCCGTACGAGCAGTACTTC. As protein: CASSSQGGPYEQYF.

This chain connects TRBV18 to TRBJ2-1, with 7 bases fitting TRBD2. Germline CDR1 reads KGHSH; CDR2 reads LQKENI. J lost 0 bases, V lost 3 bases, and 11 bases had no gene match. The CDR3 spans 18 residues. The CDR3 DNA reads TGTGCCAGCTCACCGAGGGATAGCGGGTTTGACTCCTACAATGAGCAGTTCTTC. Protein sequence: CASSPRDSGFDSYNEQFF.

The table lists this clone with a few counts. The chain joins TRBV3-1 (or the pseudogene TRBV3-2) to TRBJ1-6; D possibly corresponds to TRBD1 (5 bases). Germline lookup yields CDR1 LGHDT and CDR2 YNNKEL (reference sequence). Trimming took off 7 bases at V and 0 bases at J, with 10 bases between the two ends. This CDR3 contains 15 residues. The CDR3 nucleotides read TGTGCCAGCAAATCCGGGACCTCCTATAATTCACCCCTCCACTTT. It specifies CASKSGTSYNSPLHF.

The V and J genes are TRBV5-4 and TRBJ1-1, with D unresolved. The V end was cut by 6 bases, the J end by 10 bases, with 19 bases between. CDR3 length: 13 amino acids. Germline loops: CDR1 SGHNT, CDR2 YYREEE (reference sequence). The CDR3 spells CASTIRSLPGAFF. CDR3 coding DNA: TGTGCCAGCACTATCAGGTCGCTGCCGGGAGCTTTCTTT. Full variable domain (missing parts from reference TRBV5-4 and TRBJ1-1): ETGVTQSPTHLIKTRGQQVTLRCSSQSGHNTVSWYQQALGQGPQFIFQYYREEENGRGNFPPRFSGLQFPNYSSELNVNALELDDSALYLCASTIRSLPGAFFGQGTRLTVV.

This clone was counted once. V usage is TRBV12-3 or TRBV12-4 and J usage is TRBJ1-5; no clear D gene. With 6 bases removed from V and 3 bases from J, the gap between germline ends came to 9 bases. The CDR3 sequence is 13 residues long. CDR3: CASSPLLNQPQHF. The DNA for the CDR3 is TGTGCCAGCAGCCCGCTCCTCAATCAGCCCCAGCATTTT.

In this sample, this clone turned up once. The chain has TRBV6-5 and TRBJ1-1; D gene unclear. The CDR3 is 10 amino acids. Looked up from germline, CDR1 is MNHEY and CDR2 is SVGAGI. Trimming took off 7 bases at V and 8 bases at J, with 8 bases between the two ends. The CDR3 loop is CASNPTEAFF. CDR3 nucleotides: TGTGCCAGCAATCCGACCGAAGCTTTCTTT.

The chain couples TRBV2 to TRBJ1-1; D is uncertain. The ends were cut back, 6 bases at V and 0 bases at J, with 8 bases in the middle. CDR3 length equals 13 residues. Germline V gives CDR1 SNHLY, CDR2 FYNNEI. The CDR3: CASRLGMNTEAFF. Written as DNA, the CDR3 is TGTGCCAGCAGGCTGGGGATGAACACTGAAGCTTTCTTT.

The chain uses TRBV5-6 and TRBJ2-2; possibly TRBD2 for D (7 bases). The CDR3 has 15 amino acids. Trimming removed 2 bases from V and 2 bases from J, with 10 bases in between. Germline CDR1 is SGHDT and CDR2 is YYEEEE. This CDR3 is CASSFRGANTGELFF. CDR3 sequence (DNA): TGTGCCAGCAGCTTTCGGGGGGCTAACACCGGGGAGCTGTTTTTT.

The chain is built from TRBV29-1 and TRBJ1-2, with TRBD1 identical over 8 bases. V lost 6 bases to trimming and J lost 8 bases; unmatched junction nucleotides: 11. Germline V lookup: CDR1 SQVTM, CDR2 ANQGSEA. The CDR3 extends over 13 amino acids. The CDR3 loop is CSVRGQVAGGYTF. The CDR3 DNA is TGCAGCGTGAGGGGACAGGTCGCAGGGGGCTACACCTTC.